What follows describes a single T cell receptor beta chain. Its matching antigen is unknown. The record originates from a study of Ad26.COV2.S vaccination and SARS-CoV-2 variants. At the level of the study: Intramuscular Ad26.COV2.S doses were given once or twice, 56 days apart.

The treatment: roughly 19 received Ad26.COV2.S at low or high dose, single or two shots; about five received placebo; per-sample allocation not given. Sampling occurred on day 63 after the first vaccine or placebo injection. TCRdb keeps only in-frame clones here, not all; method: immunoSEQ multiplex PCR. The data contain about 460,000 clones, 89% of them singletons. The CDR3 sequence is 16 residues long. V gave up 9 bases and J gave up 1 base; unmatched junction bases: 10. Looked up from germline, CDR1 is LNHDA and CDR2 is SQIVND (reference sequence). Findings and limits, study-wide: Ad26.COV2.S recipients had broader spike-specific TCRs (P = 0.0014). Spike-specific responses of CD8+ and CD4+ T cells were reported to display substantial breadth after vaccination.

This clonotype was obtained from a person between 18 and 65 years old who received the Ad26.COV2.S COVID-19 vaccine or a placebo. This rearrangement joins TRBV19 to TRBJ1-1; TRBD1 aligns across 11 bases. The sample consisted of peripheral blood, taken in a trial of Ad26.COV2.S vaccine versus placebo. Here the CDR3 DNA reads TGTGCCAGCCGGACAGGGGGCGGGATGGGGAACACTGAAGCTTTCTTT. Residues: CASRTGGGMGNTEAFF.